The subject of this entry is one T cell receptor (beta chain). No antigen is known for it. The PCR was carried out with 60 Vbeta primers and 13 Jbeta primers. TCRdb's copy holds only in-frame clones and misses some; the assay was immunoSEQ multiplex PCR. The sample gives around 170,000 clones, more than 65% of which show up once; 1.3% is in the top ten. CDR1 and CDR2 from the germline V gene are MNHEY and SVGAGI. Trimming took 0 bases from V and 4 from J; bases not matched to a gene: 5. There are 16 residues in the CDR3. The data stem from a study of cytomegalovirus exposure and HLA in healthy donors. Overall study results and limits: According to the study, 150 to 200 TCR beta chains were cytomegalovirus-associated. An analysis done earlier found most TCR beta V segments productive about 90% or about 30% of the time.

This clonotype originated in a man aged 45 to 65 in good health and CMV-seropositive. The specimen was PBMCs. The V call is TRBV6-5, the J call TRBJ1-3; 8 bases match TRBD1. CDR3 nucleotide sequence: TGTGCCAGCAGTTACTCAGGGACAGGTGCGGGAAACACCATATATTTT. It translates to CASSYSGTGAGNTIYF.